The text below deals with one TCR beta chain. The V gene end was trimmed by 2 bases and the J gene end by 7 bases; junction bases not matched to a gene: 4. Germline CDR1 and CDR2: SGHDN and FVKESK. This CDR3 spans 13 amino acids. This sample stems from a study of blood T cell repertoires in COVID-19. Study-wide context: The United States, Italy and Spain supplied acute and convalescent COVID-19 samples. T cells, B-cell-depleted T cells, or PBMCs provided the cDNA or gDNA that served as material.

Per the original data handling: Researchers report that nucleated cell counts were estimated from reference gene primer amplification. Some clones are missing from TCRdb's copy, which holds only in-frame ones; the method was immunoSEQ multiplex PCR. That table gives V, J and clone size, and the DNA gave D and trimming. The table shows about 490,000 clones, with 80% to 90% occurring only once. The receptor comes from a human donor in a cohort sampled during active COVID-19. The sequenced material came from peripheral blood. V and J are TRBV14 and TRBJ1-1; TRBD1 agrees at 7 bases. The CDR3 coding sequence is TGTGCCAGCAGCCAATACAGGGGCTTTGAAGCTTTCTTT. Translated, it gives CASSQYRGFEAFF.